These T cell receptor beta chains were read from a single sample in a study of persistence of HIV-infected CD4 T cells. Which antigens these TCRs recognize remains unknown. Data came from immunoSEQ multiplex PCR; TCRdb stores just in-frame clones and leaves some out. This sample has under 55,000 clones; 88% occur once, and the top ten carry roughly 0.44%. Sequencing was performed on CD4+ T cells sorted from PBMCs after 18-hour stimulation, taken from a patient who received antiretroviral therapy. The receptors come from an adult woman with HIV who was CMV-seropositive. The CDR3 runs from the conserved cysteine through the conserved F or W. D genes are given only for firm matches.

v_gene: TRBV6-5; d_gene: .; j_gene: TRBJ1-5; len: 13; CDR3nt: TGTGCCAGCAGATCGGGTGGGTCTCAGCCCCAGCATTTT; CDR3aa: CASRSGGSQPQHF
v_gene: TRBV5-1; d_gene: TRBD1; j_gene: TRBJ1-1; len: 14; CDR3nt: TGCGCCAGCAGAGCCGGGACAGGGATAGTCAAAGCTTTCTTT; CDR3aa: CASRAGTGIVKAFF
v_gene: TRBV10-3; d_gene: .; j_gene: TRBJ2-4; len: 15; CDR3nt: TGTGCCATCAGTGATCCGGGGAATGCCAAAAACATTCAGTACTTC; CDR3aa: CAISDPGNAKNIQYF
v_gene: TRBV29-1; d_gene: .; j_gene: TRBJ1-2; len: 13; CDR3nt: TGCAGCGTTGAAGTTGGAGGGTTGACTGGCTACACCTTC; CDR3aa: CSVEVGGLTGYTF
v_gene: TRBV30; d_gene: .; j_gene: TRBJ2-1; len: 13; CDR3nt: TGTGCCTGGAGTGTACAGTCGGACAATGAGCAGTTCTTC; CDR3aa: CAWSVQSDNEQFF
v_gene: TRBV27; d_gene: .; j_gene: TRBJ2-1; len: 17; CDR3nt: TGTGCCAGCAGTTTCGTCCCTCTCTATAGCTCCTACAATGAGCAGTTCTTC; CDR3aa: CASSFVPLYSSYNEQFF
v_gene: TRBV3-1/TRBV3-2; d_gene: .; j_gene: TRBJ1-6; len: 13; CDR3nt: TGTGCCAGCAGCCCTCCGGGCAGCCCACCCCTCCACTTT; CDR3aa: CASSPPGSPPLHF
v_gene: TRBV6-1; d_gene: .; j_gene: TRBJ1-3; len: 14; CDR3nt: TGTGCCAGCAGGAGCGGGCCTTCTGGAAACACCATATATTTT; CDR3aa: CASRSGPSGNTIYF
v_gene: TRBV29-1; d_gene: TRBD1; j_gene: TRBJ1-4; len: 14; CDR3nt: TGCAGCGGCCTACAGGGGGGCACTAATGAAAAACTGTTTTTT; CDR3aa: CSGLQGGTNEKLFF
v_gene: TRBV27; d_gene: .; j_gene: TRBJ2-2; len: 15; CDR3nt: TGTGCCAGCAGTTTCGGGACCCACCCCGCCGGGGAGCTGTTTTTT; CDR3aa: CASSFGTHPAGELFF
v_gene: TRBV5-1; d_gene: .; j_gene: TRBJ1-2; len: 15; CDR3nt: TGCGCCAGCAGCTTGGATGGGGGACCGGGGGGGGGCTACACCTTC; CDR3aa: CASSLDGGPGGGYTF
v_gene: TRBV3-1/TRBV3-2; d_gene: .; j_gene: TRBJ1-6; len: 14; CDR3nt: TGTGCCAGCAGCCTTACAGCTGATAATTCACCCCTCCACTTT; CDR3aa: CASSLTADNSPLHF
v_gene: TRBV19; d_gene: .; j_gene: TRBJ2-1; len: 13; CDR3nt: TGTGCCAGTAGTATAGCGTCTAACAATGAGCAGTTCTTC; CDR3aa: CASSIASNNEQFF
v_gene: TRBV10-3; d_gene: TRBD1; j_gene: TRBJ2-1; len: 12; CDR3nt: TGTGCCATCAGGGAGACAGGGGATGAGCAGTTCTTC; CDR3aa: CAIRETGDEQFF
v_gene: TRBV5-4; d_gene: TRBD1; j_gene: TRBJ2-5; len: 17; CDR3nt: TGTGCCAGCAGCTCCCGGGACAGGGGGCCCCATGGGGAGACCCAGTACTTC; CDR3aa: CASSSRDRGPHGETQYF
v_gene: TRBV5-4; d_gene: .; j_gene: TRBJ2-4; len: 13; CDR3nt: TGTGCCAGCAGCTTTTCCGGACAGAACATTCAGTACTTC; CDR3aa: CASSFSGQNIQYF
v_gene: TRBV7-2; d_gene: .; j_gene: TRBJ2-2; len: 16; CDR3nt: TGTGCCAGCAGCCTCCCCATCAACTTGAACACCGGGGAGCTGTTTTTT; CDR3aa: CASSLPINLNTGELFF
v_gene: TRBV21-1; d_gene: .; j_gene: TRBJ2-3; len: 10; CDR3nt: TGTGCCAGCCTTTCCGATACGCAGTATTTT; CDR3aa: CASLSDTQYF
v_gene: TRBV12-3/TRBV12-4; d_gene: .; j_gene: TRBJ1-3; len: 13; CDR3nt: TGTGCCAGCAGTTTATTGGGGGGAAACACCATATATTTT; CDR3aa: CASSLLGGNTIYF
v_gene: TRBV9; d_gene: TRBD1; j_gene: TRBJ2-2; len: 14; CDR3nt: TGTGCCAGCAGCGTTACAGGGGGTACCGGGGAGCTGTTTTTT; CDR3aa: CASSVTGGTGELFF